Reported below is one T cell receptor beta chain. This receptor's antigen is unknown. Base-call qualities are not available, and no considerably larger clone is one nucleotide away. The entry originates in a study of blood T cells in healthy people across ages (dated by TCRdb to the mid-2010s). For context, the study as a whole: In model experiments, template switching captured about one uniquely barcoded TCR beta cDNA molecule for every two T cells. Age-related changes in TCR beta repertoire diversity were measured in the study by deep sequencing normalized with unique cDNA molecular identifiers. The donors were divided into four age groups: young (average around 16 years), middle-aged (over 35), aged (around 67) and long-lived (82). Donors of different ages were randomly distributed across sequencing lanes to avoid experimental bias. Using the same blood draw, the study looked at two additional independent replicas of 1 million unique cDNA reads for two donors, one aged 18 to 30 and the other aged 80 or older.

Trimming costs V 0 bases and J 3 bases, and their ends lie 17 bases apart. Its CDR3 holds 17 amino acids, cysteine through phenylalanine. Only the CDR3 part of the read is kept: 51 bases, read in frame from the first base. CDR1 is given as SGHVS and CDR2 as FQNEAQ, both from the germline V gene. The donors were 40 or so Caucasian individuals from Russia, aged roughly 6 to 100 years, who were systemically healthy. Each donor gave ten milliliters of peripheral blood, drawn into EDTA-treated Vacutainer tubes. Ficoll-Paque density-gradient centrifugation was used to isolate PBMCs, with at least 6.5 million obtained per sample. Trizol reagent was used to extract total RNA from the PBMCs, yielding at least 5.5 micrograms per sample. Naive CD45RAhigh/CD27high T cell percentages were measured by flow cytometry on a PBMC aliquot from every donor. The library relied on 5' RACE. These reads were obtained on an Illumina HiSeq 2500. The second PCR ran for about 6 to 12 cycles and used a J-beta primer mix along with a sample-barcoded 5' primer. A unique molecular identifier was introduced onto each TCR beta cDNA molecule by a template-switch 5' adaptor carrying 12 random nucleotides. At least 2.5 million CDR3-containing paired-end reads were obtained from each sample. All of the RNA was converted into first-strand cDNA using the Mint cDNA synthesis kit, with a TRBC-specific oligonucleotide serving as the primer. Following uracil-DNA glycosylase treatment, all cDNA underwent a first 18-cycle PCR with the universal primers M1SS and BC2_uni_R. The source study handled its data this way. Normalization of each sample was performed by random selection of 1 million high-quality reads, each carrying a distinct molecular identifier. Instead of being binned into consensus sequences, reads with shared molecular identifiers were discarded. MiTCR, run with a Q25 quality threshold and the strictest error-elimination algorithm, handled CDR3 identification, clonotype clustering and error correction. A nonparametric unseen species model with Euler transformation was used to estimate lower-bound total TCR beta diversity. The raw public reads went through TCRdb reprocessing: fastp at Q25, MiXCR clone calling, in-frame beta chains kept. Rows merge per CDR3 protein into single entries with the most common DNA and genes. The authors' filters were not applied to this entry. The sample table records 980,000 or so distinct CDR3 sequences; about 48% of these occur just once. The ten largest account for about an eighth of the sample.

General study outcomes and caveats: Since profiling was done on bulk unsorted PBMCs, naive and antigen-experienced compartments could not be conclusively compared. Total diversity estimates from one million sequenced T cells were considered lower bounds and underestimates. The CMV infection status of donors was not known, potentially confounding age-related changes in expanded clonotypes. As age increased, observed TCR beta diversity per million T cells dropped in a roughly linear way, and a significant reduction was already evident by age around 41. Compared with the aged group, the long-lived group had more naive CD4+ T cells, fewer expanded clones and increased TCR diversity, suggesting age selection. Observed TCR beta diversity correlated strongly with the percentage of naive T cells measured by flow cytometry.

This clonotype was sampled from a man aged 25 to 40 in good health. This chain joins TRBV7-8 to TRBJ1-2; possibly the D gene is TRBD1, per 6 matching bases. The sequenced sample was blood. The DNA sequence is given as TGTGCCAGCAGCTTAGCCCCCAGGACAGTAGGTTACTATGGCTACACCTTC. This yields the protein CASSLAPRTVGYYGYTF.